This T cell receptor (beta chain) stems from a study of regulatory T cells in long-lasting Graves disease. Arm-PCR with iRepertoire HTBI primers amplified the CDR3 regions for these TCR beta libraries. TCRdb independently ran MiXCR on the multiplex PCR reads; one entry per CDR3 protein. The data contain about 450,000 distinct CDR3 sequences, around 15% of them singletons. Time point described: newly diagnosed GD, antithyroid drugs for less than 3 months. PBMC-derived RNA was used for the TCR library. The germline gives CDR1 MNHGY, CDR2 SAAAGT. CDR3 size: 15 residues. With 5 bases clipped from V and 6 bases from J, the junction kept 11 bases outside the gene matches. A further study also used this sample, focusing on T cells in Graves' hyperthyroidism and ophthalmopathy.

This chain links TRBV6-8 with TRBJ2-7; 9 bases are a match to TRBD2. The sequence was collected from a woman aged 50 to 60 with Graves disease. The sequencing here drew on peripheral blood mononuclear cells (PBMCs), taken at new diagnosis, from a patient treated with antithyroid drugs. This CDR3 is CASSQGRREGSEQYF. The CDR3, as DNA: TGTGCCAGCAGTCAAGGTCGGCGGGAGGGTTCCGAGCAGTACTTC.